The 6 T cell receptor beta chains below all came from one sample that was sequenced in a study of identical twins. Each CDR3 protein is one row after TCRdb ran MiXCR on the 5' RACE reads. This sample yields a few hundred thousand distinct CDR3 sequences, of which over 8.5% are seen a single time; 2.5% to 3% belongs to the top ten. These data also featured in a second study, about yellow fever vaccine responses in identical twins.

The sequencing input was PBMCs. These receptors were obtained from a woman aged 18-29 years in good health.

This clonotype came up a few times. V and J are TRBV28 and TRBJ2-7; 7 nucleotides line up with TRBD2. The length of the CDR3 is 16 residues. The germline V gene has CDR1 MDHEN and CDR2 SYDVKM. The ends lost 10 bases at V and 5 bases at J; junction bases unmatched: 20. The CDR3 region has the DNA TGTGCCACCCAGACGCCTTGGGGGGGTGGGCTGGACGAGCAGTACTTC. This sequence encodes CATQTPWGGGLDEQYF. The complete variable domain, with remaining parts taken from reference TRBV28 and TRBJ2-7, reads DVKVTQSSRYLVKRTGEKVFLECVQDMDHENMFWYRQDPGLGLRLIYFSYDVKMKEKGDIPEGYSVSREKKERFSLILESASTNQTSMYLCATQTPWGGGLDEQYFGPGTRLTVT.

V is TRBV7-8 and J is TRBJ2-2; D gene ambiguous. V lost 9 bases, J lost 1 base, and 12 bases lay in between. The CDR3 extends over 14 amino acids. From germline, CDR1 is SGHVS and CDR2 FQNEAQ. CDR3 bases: TGTGCCAGTTGCGAAATTCAGAACACCGGGGAGCTGTTTTTT. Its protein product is CASCEIQNTGELFF. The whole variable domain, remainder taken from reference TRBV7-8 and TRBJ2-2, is GAGVSQSPRYKVAKRGQDVALRCDPISGHVSLFWYQQALGQGPEFLTYFQNEAQLDKSGLPSDRFFAERPEGSVSTLKIQRTQQEDSAVYLCASCEIQNTGELFFGEGSRLTVL.

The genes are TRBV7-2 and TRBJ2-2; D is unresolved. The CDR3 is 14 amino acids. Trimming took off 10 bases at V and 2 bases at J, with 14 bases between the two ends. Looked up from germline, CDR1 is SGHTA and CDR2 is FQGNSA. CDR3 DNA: TGTGCCATCGGTCATGCGGTAAACACCGGGGAGCTGTTTTTT. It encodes CAIGHAVNTGELFF.

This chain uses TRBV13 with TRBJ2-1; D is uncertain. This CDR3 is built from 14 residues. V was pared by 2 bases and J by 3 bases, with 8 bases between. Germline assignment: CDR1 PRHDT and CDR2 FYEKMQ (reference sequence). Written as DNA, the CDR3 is TGTGCCAGCAGCTTATCGCAGGTCTACAATGAGCAGTTCTTC. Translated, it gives CASSLSQVYNEQFF.

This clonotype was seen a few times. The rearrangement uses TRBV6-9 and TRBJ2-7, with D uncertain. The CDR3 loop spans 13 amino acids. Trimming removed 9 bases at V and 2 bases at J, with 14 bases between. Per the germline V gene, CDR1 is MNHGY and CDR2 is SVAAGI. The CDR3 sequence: CARPLSTAYEQYF. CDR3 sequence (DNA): TGTGCCAGGCCTTTAAGTACTGCCTACGAGCAGTACTTC.

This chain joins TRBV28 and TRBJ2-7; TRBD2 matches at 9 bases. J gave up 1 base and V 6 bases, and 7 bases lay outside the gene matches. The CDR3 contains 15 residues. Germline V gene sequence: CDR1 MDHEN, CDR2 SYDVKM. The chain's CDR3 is CASRPPGLASYEQYF. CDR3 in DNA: TGTGCCAGCAGACCGCCGGGACTAGCTTCCTACGAGCAGTACTTC.